Shown below are 30 T cell receptor beta chains from a single sample sequenced in a study of CD8+CD57+ T cells in acquired aplastic anemia. Researchers used genomic DNA as the template to profile TCR beta VDJ and CDR3. In TCRdb, the reads were re-called with MiXCR into one record per CDR3 protein. The data show 110,000 or so distinct CDR3 sequences, about 50% seen once. Previously, flow cytometry had revealed CD8+CD57+ cell expansion in the patients chosen for sequencing. The sample comprised sorted CD4+, CD8+, or CD8+CD57+ T cells (not recorded which) from PBMCs. All receptors derive from a human donor with aplastic anemia.

This clonotype has just one count. The junction does not match germline at one end; this may be a read error. V and J are TRBV7-3 and TRBJ2-7; TRBD2 agrees at 10 bases. Germline lookup yields CDR1 SGHTA and CDR2 FQGTGA. This CDR3 has 15 residues. The CDR3 DNA follows: TGTGCCAGCAGCCACCCAGCGGGAGGGGACTACGAGCGGTACTTC. It is translated as CASSHPAGGDYERYF.

The chain joins TRBV20-1 to TRBJ1-1, with D perhaps matching TRBD1 (6 bases). The CDR3 contains 16 residues. Germline CDR1 and CDR2: DFQATT and SNEGSKA (reference sequence). V was pared by 5 bases and J by 4 bases, with 23 bases between. The CDR3 reads CSAALQSRGTGTEAFF. For the CDR3, the DNA is TGCAGTGCTGCTCTTCAATCCAGGGGAACTGGCACTGAAGCTTTCTTT.

The CDR3 DNA follows: TGTGCCAGCAGGACCAAGGGGTCGGGACAGCCCCAGTACTTC. Translation: CASRTKGSGQPQYF. The chain joins TRBV2 to TRBJ2-5, with 7 bases aligning to TRBD1. The germline gives CDR1 SNHLY, CDR2 FYNNEI. This CDR3 is 14 amino acids long. Germline trimming cut 6 bases from V and 9 bases from J; bases unmatched to any gene: 13.

The V and J genes are TRBV5-1 and TRBJ1-2; D unclear. The germline V gene encodes CDR1 SGHRS and CDR2 YFSETQ. V was cut by 2 bases and J by 0 bases, with 5 bases left in between. CDR3 length equals 13 residues. The CDR3 protein is CASSLDPNYGYTF. The CDR3 region has the DNA TGCGCCAGCAGCTTAGACCCTAACTATGGCTACACCTTC.

This chain joins TRBV4-2 and TRBJ2-1, with 7 bases identical to TRBD1. V trimming: 4 bases; J trimming: 9 bases; junction bases outside the gene matches: 3. The CDR3 spans 12 residues. Germline CDR1 reads LGHNA; CDR2 reads YNFKEQ. CDR3 residues: CASSPQGVEQFF. Written as DNA, the CDR3 is TGTGCCAGCAGCCCCCAGGGGGTTGAGCAGTTCTTC.

The V gene is TRBV29-1, the J gene TRBJ2-1; D possibly corresponds to TRBD2 (7 bases). CDR1 SQVTM and CDR2 ANQGSEA come from the germline V gene. This CDR3 comprises 15 residues. This chain's CDR3 is CGFEGGTFSYNEQFF. Here the CDR3 DNA reads TGCGGCTTTGAGGGGGGGACCTTCTCCTACAATGAGCAGTTCTTC.

This clonotype occurred many times. The V call is TRBV9, the J call TRBJ1-3, with D unresolved. This CDR3 is built from 11 residues. V lost 5 bases and J lost 4, with 4 bases in between. Per the germline V gene, CDR1 is SGDLS and CDR2 is YYNGEE. CDR3: CASRSGNTIYF. The DNA of the CDR3 is TGTGCCAGCAGATCAGGAAACACCATATATTTT. The full variable domain, its missing parts supplied by reference TRBV9 and TRBJ1-3, is DSGVTQTPKHLITATGQRVTLRCSPRSGDLSVYWYQQSLDQGLQFLIQYYNGEERAKGNILERFSAQQFPDLHSELNLSSLELGDSALYFCASRSGNTIYFGEGSWLTVV.

About this clonotype: With a much larger clone just one base away, this may be a read error. Lacking the conserved final phenylalanine or tryptophan, this CDR3 likely reflects a read error. J is TRBJ2-5 and V is TRBV4-1; 9 bases are shared with TRBD2. CDR3 size: 15 residues. Germline CDR1 reads MGHRA; CDR2 reads YSYEKL. Trimming at V came to 2 bases and at J to 4 bases, leaving 5 bases not matched to a gene. CDR3 nucleotides: TGCGCCAGCAGCCAATTGCGGGGGGGCGGAGAGACCCAGTACCTC. Translated: CASSQLRGGGETQYL.

V usage is TRBV20-1 and J usage is TRBJ1-3, with unresolved D. The length of the CDR3 is 11 residues. Germline V gene data show CDR1 as DFQATT and CDR2 as SNEGSKA (reference sequence). V was trimmed by 5 bases and J by 4 bases, leaving 6 bases between them. This chain's CDR3 is CSAPVGNTIYF. For the CDR3, the DNA is TGCAGTGCTCCCGTCGGAAACACCATATATTTT.

This clonotype was counted ten times or more. CDR3 sequence: CASSLVGGRVDEQYF. The CDR3 DNA sequence: TGCGCCAGCAGCTTGGTCGGCGGCAGGGTGGACGAGCAGTACTTC. The chain uses TRBV5-1 and TRBJ2-7; D might be TRBD1 (5 bases). V gave up 0 bases and J gave up 5 bases, with 15 bases separating them. The CDR3 extends over 15 amino acids. Per the germline V gene, CDR1 is SGHRS and CDR2 is YFSETQ.

The chain uses TRBV15 and TRBJ2-7; no clear D. The CDR3 runs to 13 residues. V was trimmed by 1 base and J by 3 bases, leaving 7 bases between them. The germline V gene has CDR1 LNHNV and CDR2 YYDKDF (reference sequence). This CDR3 is CATSRGSNYEQYF. The CDR3 nucleotides read TGTGCCACCAGCAGAGGATCAAACTACGAGCAGTACTTC.

The chain joins TRBV2 to TRBJ1-4, with D tentatively TRBD1 (6 bases). V was shortened by 6 bases and J by 0 bases, with 14 bases between the two germline ends. The CDR3 has 16 amino acids. The germline V gene encodes CDR1 SNHLY and CDR2 FYNNEI. The DNA of the CDR3 is TGTGCCAGCAGCGCCGGGACATCTGCAACTAATGAAAAACTGTTTTTT. It encodes CASSAGTSATNEKLFF.

The chain combines TRBV24-1 with TRBJ2-7; D gene uncertain. Trimming cost V 4 bases and J 6 bases, with 15 bases left between them. Germline CDR1 is KGHDR and CDR2 is SFDVKD. This CDR3 contains 14 residues. This chain's CDR3 is CATSDASSRGEQYF. CDR3 DNA: TGTGCCACCAGTGACGCGAGTTCCCGCGGCGAGCAGTACTTC.

This clonotype was recorded at least ten times. The chain couples TRBV6-1 to TRBJ2-3, with a weak D call TRBD1 (6 bases). Per germline, CDR1 MNHNS and CDR2 SASEGT. Trimming took 8 bases from V and 10 from J, leaving 19 bases between them. The CDR3 spans 13 residues. Here the CDR3 reads CASGGLIEDAQYF. As DNA, the CDR3 is TGTGCCAGCGGGGGCTTGATTGAGGATGCGCAGTATTTT.

The sample holds one count of this clonotype. This chain connects TRBV2 to TRBJ2-7; 11 bases match TRBD1. Germline V gene sequence: CDR1 SNHLY, CDR2 FYNNEI. The CDR3 has 14 amino acids. V was pared by 6 bases and J by 5 bases, with 6 bases of the junction left unmatched. CDR3 in amino acids: CASRGQGGFNEQYF. In DNA form, the CDR3 reads TGTGCCAGCAGGGGACAGGGGGGGTTCAACGAGCAGTACTTC.

The J gene is TRBJ2-3, the V gene TRBV6-4; perhaps TRBD2 as D (6 bases). Germline V gene data show CDR1 as MRHNA and CDR2 as SNTAGT. The V end lost 3 bases, the J end lost 4 bases, and 14 bases lay between the germline ends. CDR3 size: 15 residues. CDR3 bases: TGTGCCAGCAGTGAATCGGGAGAAGGGGCAGATACGCAGTATTTT. This sequence encodes CASSESGEGADTQYF.

The chain links TRBV20-1 to TRBJ1-1, with 8 positions matching TRBD1. After removal of 6 bases from V and 2 bases from J, the junction contained 8 bases not matched to a gene. Germline CDR1 and CDR2: DFQATT and SNEGSKA (reference sequence). The CDR3 loop spans 14 amino acids. In DNA form, the CDR3 reads TGCAGTGCGCGGACAGGGTCGACCAACACTGAAGCTTTCTTT. Translation: CSARTGSTNTEAFF.

On this clonotype: Germline is not matched at one junction end, which may reflect a read error. V usage is TRBV24-1 and J usage is TRBJ2-7; 9 nucleotides line up with TRBD2. Germline lookup yields CDR1 KGHDR and CDR2 SFDVKD. CDR3 length equals 13 residues. The CDR3 nucleotides read TGCGCCACCAGTGTTAGCGGGAGTGGCGAGCAGTGCTTC. It codes for CATSVSGSGEQCF.

This clonotype was seen ten or more times. The chain links TRBV29-1 to TRBJ2-3; D is unclear. Trimming cost V 0 bases and J 4 bases, with 11 bases left between them. This CDR3 has 14 residues. Germline CDR1 reads SQVTM; CDR2 reads ANQGSEA. This CDR3 is CSVEEIREADTQYF. CDR3 DNA sequence: TGCAGCGTTGAAGAAATCCGAGAGGCAGATACGCAGTATTTT.

Turning to this clonotype: Its ends do not fully match the called genes, so a read error is possible. The CDR3 DNA sequence: TGCAGTGCTAGAGATCTGGGGCAGACGGGAACTAATGAGAAACTGTTTTTT. This sequence encodes CSARDLGQTGTNEKLFF. The V and J genes are TRBV20-1 and TRBJ1-4; tentatively, D is TRBD1 (5 bases). Germline-derived CDR1 and CDR2 are DFQATT and SNEGSKA (reference sequence). This CDR3 is 17 amino acids long.

This chain uses TRBV9 with TRBJ1-2; D unclear. Germline lookup yields CDR1 SGDLS and CDR2 YYNGEE. The V and J ends lost 5 bases and 2 bases respectively, with 13 bases between them. This CDR3 comprises 14 residues. This chain's CDR3 is CASRGEGSNYGYTF. Here the CDR3 DNA reads TGTGCCAGCAGAGGCGAGGGATCAAACTATGGCTACACCTTC.

V is TRBV5-1 and J is TRBJ2-7, with D possibly matching TRBD2 (6 bases). The CDR3 covers 17 residues. V was trimmed by 4 bases and J by 1 base, leaving 21 bases between them. Germline lookup yields CDR1 SGHRS and CDR2 YFSETQ. The CDR3 spells CASSRQGGVALSYEQYF. CDR3 bases: TGCGCCAGCAGCCGTCAAGGCGGGGTGGCCTTGTCCTACGAGCAGTACTTC.

Of note for this clonotype: Because it lacks the conserved phenylalanine or tryptophan at the end, this CDR3 is likely a read error. V gene TRBV10-3 combines with J gene TRBJ2-7; D gene ambiguous. V shed 6 bases and J shed 5 bases, with 8 bases lying between them. The germline V gene encodes CDR1 ENHRY and CDR2 SYGVKD. The length of the CDR3 is 11 residues. CDR3 residues: CAISGQDEQYL. DNA of the CDR3: TGTGCCATCAGCGGCCAAGACGAGCAGTACCTC.

This clonotype was found many times. The chain links TRBV11-2 to TRBJ2-4, with 7 bases lining up with TRBD1. This CDR3 is built from 15 residues. Germline CDR1 and CDR2: SGHAT and FQNNGV. The junction had 8 bases not matched to a gene; V was cut back by 5 bases and J by 4 bases. DNA for the CDR3: TGTGCCAGCAGCCTATCCGGGACAGTAAAAAACATTCAGTACTTC. Translation: CASSLSGTVKNIQYF.

This clonotype was counted a few times. The CDR3 spells CASSSGQGRTEAFF. In DNA form, the CDR3 reads TGTGCCAGCAGCTCTGGACAGGGTAGGACTGAAGCTTTCTTT. V is TRBV7-8 and J is TRBJ1-1; the match to TRBD1 covers 8 bases. With V trimmed by 4 bases and J by 5 bases, 6 bases remained unmatched. CDR3 length equals 14 residues. Germline values: CDR1 SGHVS, CDR2 FQNEAQ.

This chain uses TRBV9 with TRBJ1-2, with a tentative D call TRBD1 (5 bases). V shed 6 bases and J shed 7 bases, with 16 bases lying between them. The CDR3 has 13 residues. Germline V gene lookup returns CDR1 SGDLS and CDR2 YYNGEE. CDR3 nucleotides: TGTGCCAGCACCCCATCTGGGGCCGGTGGCTACACCTTC. Its translation is CASTPSGAGGYTF.

A few counts support this clonotype. At one end the junction does not follow the germline gene, possibly because of a read error. The chain joins TRBV2 to TRBJ1-1; D is unresolved. Germline loops: CDR1 SNHLY, CDR2 FYNNEI. CDR3 length equals 15 residues. This CDR3 is CASSERWPGNTGACF. The CDR3 coding sequence is TGTGCCAGCAGTGAACGGTGGCCTGGGAACACTGGAGCTTGCTTT.

This rearrangement joins TRBV11-2 to TRBJ2-3; D tentatively reads TRBD1 or TRBD2 (6 bases each). Between the trimmed V and J ends, which lost 5 bases and 3 bases, there was a span of 15 bases. This CDR3 spans 15 amino acids. The germline V gene encodes CDR1 SGHAT and CDR2 FQNNGV. The CDR3 coding sequence is TGTGCCAGCAGCCCGGGGGCGGGAAGTACAGATACGCAGTATTTT. It codes for CASSPGAGSTDTQYF.

V and J are TRBV2 and TRBJ1-5, with 10 bases that match TRBD1. J lost 3 bases, V lost 6 bases, and 2 bases had no gene match. This CDR3 comprises 14 residues. Germline V gene sequence: CDR1 SNHLY, CDR2 FYNNEI. The CDR3 coding sequence is TGTGCCAGCAGGGGACAGGGGTTCAATCAGCCCCAGCATTTT. Its protein is CASRGQGFNQPQHF.

Of note for this clonotype: Possible read error: a much larger clone is one base away. This chain links TRBV5-1 with TRBJ1-1; D may be TRBD1 (5 bases). The CDR3 loop spans 13 amino acids. The V gene's germline CDR1 is SGHRS and CDR2 YFSETQ. The CDR3 is CASSYSGLPEALF. The CDR3 nucleotides are TGCGCCAGCAGCTACTCAGGGCTACCTGAAGCTCTCTTT.